The next 25 T cell receptor beta chains were all read from a single sample in a study of CD8 T cells in Susac syndrome. RNA totalling roughly 0.45 to 1 ug underwent reverse transcription with random hexamers. TCRdb analysed the immunoSEQ multiplex PCR reads with MiXCR anew, one entry per CDR3 protein. The table has approximately 110,000 distinct CDR3 sequences, approximately 93% seen once. Specimen: CD8+ T cells from PBMCs. These receptors all stem from a human donor with multiple sclerosis.

V gene TRBV28 combines with J gene TRBJ1-1; the D is unclear. This CDR3 contains 13 residues. Per germline, CDR1 MDHEN and CDR2 SYDVKM. Trimming shortened V by 3 bases and J by 3 bases, and 8 bases separated the two germline ends. The DNA of the CDR3 is TGTGCCAGCAGTTTGCAGGCCCACACTGAAGCTTTCTTT. It encodes CASSLQAHTEAFF.

The chain is built from TRBV2 and TRBJ2-7; 11 bases map to TRBD2. This CDR3 has 17 residues. In germline, CDR1 is SNHLY, CDR2 FYNNEI. V dropped 5 bases and J dropped 0; count of bases not matched to a gene: 9. The CDR3 protein is CASSFRTSGPSSYEQYV. The CDR3 region has the DNA TGTGCCAGCAGTTTCAGGACTAGCGGGCCGAGCTCCTACGAGCAGTACGTC.

This clonotype was picked up one time. V gene TRBV13 combines with J gene TRBJ2-6; a possible D gene is TRBD1 (7 bases). The germline V gene encodes CDR1 PRHDT and CDR2 FYEKMQ (reference sequence). CDR3 length: 16 amino acids. V lost 5 bases and J lost 0, with 11 bases in between. The CDR3 nucleotides read TGTGCCAGCAGCGGAGGGGGCCTCTCTGGGGCCAACGTCCTGACTTTC. Translation gives CASSGGGLSGANVLTF.

This clonotype came up once. The chain joins TRBV27 to TRBJ1-5; D is possibly TRBD1 (5 bases). The CDR3 has 16 residues. Germline CDR1 is MNHEY and CDR2 is SMNVEV (reference sequence). The V end lost 1 base, the J end lost 0 bases, and 10 bases lay between the germline ends. CDR3 protein: CASSLWGGDSNQPQHF. CDR3 sequence (DNA): TGTGCCAGCAGTTTATGGGGAGGGGATAGCAATCAGCCCCAGCATTTT.

The chain is built from TRBV24-1 and TRBJ2-3; unclear D gene. This CDR3 is built from 12 residues. CDR1 and CDR2 from the germline V gene are KGHDR and SFDVKD. The ends were cut back, 4 bases at V and 11 bases at J, with 12 bases in the middle. The CDR3 region has the DNA TGTGCCACCAGTGACCCCCAAGCCTTGCAGTATTTT. Its protein is CATSDPQALQYF.

The chain couples TRBV25-1 to TRBJ1-4; TRBD1 might be the D (6 bases). Germline lookup yields CDR1 MGHDK and CDR2 SYGVNS. There are 15 residues in the CDR3. The V gene lost 4 bases and the J gene lost 7 bases, with 16 bases spanning the gap. The CDR3 DNA follows: TGTGCCAGCAGTGCCAAGTGGGGGCGCGGTGAAAAACTGTTTTTT. Protein: CASSAKWGRGEKLFF.

This clonotype was counted a single time. V usage is TRBV30 and J usage is TRBJ2-1, with unresolved D. Trimming took off 0 bases at V and 3 bases at J, with 6 bases between the two ends. The CDR3 sequence is 13 residues long. CDR1 and CDR2 (germline): GTSNPN, SVGIG (reference sequence). This CDR3 is CAWSVTLYNEQFF. CDR3 coding DNA: TGTGCCTGGAGTGTCACCCTCTACAATGAGCAGTTCTTC.

The V and J genes are TRBV12-3 or TRBV12-4 and TRBJ2-3; 8 bases align to TRBD1. The CDR3 contains 15 residues. After removal of 5 bases from V and 1 base from J, the junction contained 5 bases not matched to a gene. Here the CDR3 reads CASSPTTGGTDTQYF. CDR3 coding DNA: TGTGCCAGCAGTCCGACGACAGGGGGCACAGATACGCAGTATTTT.

The rearrangement joins TRBV5-6 to TRBJ2-1; D is unresolved. The CDR3 contains 12 residues. Germline V gene data show CDR1 as SGHDT and CDR2 as YYEEEE. Trimming took off 1 base at V and 6 bases at J, with 5 bases between the two ends. The CDR3 here is CASSLRVNEQFF. The CDR3 bases are TGTGCCAGCAGCTTGCGCGTCAATGAGCAGTTCTTC.

The V gene is TRBV5-4, the J gene TRBJ1-2, with D perhaps TRBD1 (6 bases). Germline-derived CDR1 and CDR2 are SGHNT and YYREEE (reference sequence). The CDR3 has 14 residues. Trimming removed 0 bases from V and 4 bases from J, with 10 bases in between. The CDR3 spells CASSLASGAYGYTF. CDR3 DNA: TGTGCCAGCAGCTTGGCTTCGGGGGCCTATGGCTACACCTTC.

This clonotype appeared a few times. The rearrangement links TRBV5-6 to TRBJ2-5; D is undetermined. V dropped 0 bases and J dropped 2 bases, with 8 bases sitting between them. The germline V gene encodes CDR1 SGHDT and CDR2 YYEEEE. This CDR3 comprises 14 residues. CDR3 in DNA: TGTGCCAGCAGCTTGGGGGCCCTTCAAGAGACCCAGTACTTC. It encodes CASSLGALQETQYF.

The rearrangement joins TRBV30 to TRBJ2-1; 8 bases map to TRBD2. The CDR3 has 19 amino acids. V shed 3 bases, J shed 5 bases, and the junction held 21 bases outside the gene matches. CDR1 and CDR2 from the germline V gene are GTSNPN and SVGIG (reference sequence). The CDR3 sequence: CAWRVLGLTQRESHNEQFF. CDR3 in DNA: TGTGCCTGGAGGGTACTCGGTCTCACACAGCGGGAGTCCCACAATGAGCAGTTCTTC.

The chain joins TRBV12-3 or TRBV12-4 to TRBJ2-3, with a possible D match to TRBD1 (6 bases). CDR3 length: 15 residues. Trimming stripped 4 bases from V and 3 bases from J, with 14 bases between. The CDR3 DNA is TGTGCCAGCAGTTCTCAAGGGGGTACAACAGATACGCAGTATTTT. This gives the protein CASSSQGGTTDTQYF.

This rearrangement joins TRBV3-1 to TRBJ2-5, with 8 nucleotides matching TRBD2. Germline values: CDR1 LGHDT, CDR2 YNNKEL (reference sequence). J lost 4 bases, V lost 5 bases, and 12 bases had no gene match. The CDR3 is made up of 16 amino acids. The CDR3 nucleotides read TGTGCCAGCAGCAACTGGGTAGCGGGGTCAGGAGAGACCCAGTACTTC. Amino acid sequence: CASSNWVAGSGETQYF.

The chain recombines TRBV7-2 with TRBJ1-2; 8 positions match TRBD1. Germline V gives CDR1 SGHTA, CDR2 FQGNSA. V dropped 5 bases and J dropped 2; count of bases not matched to a gene: 7. The CDR3 consists of 15 residues. CDR3 in amino acids: CASSPHGTGNYGYTF. The CDR3 DNA reads as TGTGCCAGCAGCCCCCACGGGACAGGAAACTATGGCTACACCTTC.

This chain connects TRBV5-6 to TRBJ2-1, with 7 bases aligning to TRBD2. V lost 0 bases, J lost 2 bases, and 5 bases stayed unmatched. Germline lookup yields CDR1 SGHDT and CDR2 YYEEEE. The CDR3 contains 16 residues. In nucleotides, the CDR3 is TGTGCCAGCAGCTTGGCCCAGCGGGGACCCTACAATGAGCAGTTCTTC. Protein sequence: CASSLAQRGPYNEQFF.

The chain couples TRBV4-1 to TRBJ2-5; 9 bases align to TRBD1. This CDR3 contains 15 residues. Per germline, CDR1 MGHRA and CDR2 YSYEKL. The trim removed 4 bases at V and 5 bases at J, leaving 8 bases unmatched. CDR3 region: CASSPLQGAGETQYF. As DNA, the CDR3 is TGCGCCAGCAGCCCCCTACAGGGGGCTGGGGAGACCCAGTACTTC.

V is TRBV9 and J is TRBJ2-1; D perhaps matches TRBD2 (6 bases). The V gene lost 3 bases and the J gene lost 2 bases, with 12 bases spanning the gap. The germline CDR1 and CDR2 sequences are SGDLS and YYNGEE. The CDR3 is made up of 15 amino acids. The CDR3 here is CASSGRGAAYNEQFF. The CDR3 bases are TGTGCCAGCAGCGGTCGCGGGGCGGCCTACAATGAGCAGTTCTTC.

This clonotype was recorded once. The V gene is TRBV13, the J gene TRBJ2-3; possibly TRBD1 for D (5 bases). The CDR3 is made up of 16 amino acids. Germline V gene sequence: CDR1 PRHDT, CDR2 FYEKMQ (reference sequence). V was shortened by 2 bases and J by 0 bases, with 12 bases between the two germline ends. This chain's CDR3 is CASSLRRTTSTDTQYF. DNA of the CDR3: TGTGCCAGCAGCTTAAGAAGGACAACTAGCACAGATACGCAGTATTTT.

This chain joins TRBV28 and TRBJ2-4; no clear D gene. CDR1 and CDR2 from the germline V gene are MDHEN and SYDVKM. The CDR3 consists of 14 residues. Trimming removed 6 bases at V and 3 bases at J, with 12 bases between. The CDR3 region has the DNA TGTGCCAGCAGCGAATTCCTGGGCAAAAACATTCAGTACTTC. Its translation is CASSEFLGKNIQYF.

J is TRBJ2-1 and V is TRBV9, with TRBD2 identical over 10 bases. The germline V gene has CDR1 SGDLS and CDR2 YYNGEE. The CDR3 contains 16 residues. J lost 9 bases, V lost 2 bases, and 11 bases had no gene match. The CDR3 DNA reads TGTGCCAGCAGCGTGGGGATCAGCGGGGGGGCCGGTGAGCAGTTCTTC. Its protein product is CASSVGISGGAGEQFF.

The V gene is TRBV10-3, the J gene TRBJ2-3, with 9 bases fitting TRBD2. Germline assignment: CDR1 ENHRY and CDR2 SYGVKD. The V gene end was trimmed by 6 bases and the J gene end by 2 bases; junction bases not matched to a gene: 18. The CDR3 is 19 residues long. The CDR3 region has the DNA TGTGCCATCAGGGGAGGACAGGACCCACTAGCGGGCCACACAGATACGCAGTATTTT. Residues: CAIRGGQDPLAGHTDTQYF.

This chain links TRBV6-5 with TRBJ2-2, with D uncertain. The CDR3 has 12 amino acids. Germline CDR1 is MNHEY and CDR2 is SVGAGI. Trimming removed 7 bases from V and 4 bases from J, with 7 bases in between. The CDR3, as DNA: TGTGCCAGCAATCAAGGCACCGGGGAGCTGTTTTTT. Its protein product is CASNQGTGELFF.

V and J are TRBV13 and TRBJ2-7; D ambiguous. Germline loops: CDR1 PRHDT, CDR2 FYEKMQ (reference sequence). CDR3 length equals 13 residues. V was pared by 0 bases and J by 2 bases, with 5 bases between. CDR3 region: CASSLGRTYEQYF. Written as DNA, the CDR3 is TGTGCCAGCAGCTTAGGGCGGACCTACGAGCAGTACTTC.

V and J are TRBV7-9 and TRBJ2-7, with D possibly matching TRBD2 (6 bases). The CDR3 sequence is 14 residues long. Per germline, CDR1 SEHNR and CDR2 FQNEAQ (reference sequence). Between the trimmed V and J ends, which lost 2 bases and 1 base, there was a span of 9 bases. The CDR3 reads CASSLQAGSYEQYV. The CDR3 coding sequence is TGTGCCAGCAGCTTACAGGCGGGGTCCTACGAGCAGTACGTC.